This passage covers 15 T cell receptor beta chains from one sample sequenced in a study of cytotoxic CD8 clonotypes in ibrutinib-treated CLL. Measured with immunoSEQ multiplex PCR; TCRdb has only the in-frame clones, and not every one. The sample lists about 140,000 clones, 76% occurring once. The sequences come from PBMCs, collected after 24 months of ibrutinib treatment. The origin of the receptors is a human donor with chronic lymphocytic leukemia.

The rearrangement joins TRBV6-5 to TRBJ2-1, with TRBD1 as a possible D gene (6 bases). Trimming left V 2 bases short and J 6 bases short, with 14 bases between. The CDR3 totals 15 residues. Germline values: CDR1 MNHEY, CDR2 SVGAGI. The CDR3 sequence: CASSYGLGAANEQFF. CDR3 nucleotides: TGTGCCAGCAGTTACGGATTGGGGGCCGCCAATGAGCAGTTCTTC.

The gene calls are TRBV7-2 and TRBJ1-5; D gene unclear. The CDR3 covers 13 residues. Trimming removed 3 bases at V and 6 bases at J, with 9 bases between. Germline CDR1 is SGHTA and CDR2 is FQGNSA. As DNA, the CDR3 is TGTGCCAGCAGCTTCCGGGGTGCTCAGCCCCAGCATTTT. It yields the protein CASSFRGAQPQHF.

This clone showed up just once. The rearrangement links TRBV5-6 to TRBJ2-7, with 7 bases matching TRBD1. This CDR3 region has 15 residues. Germline V gene data show CDR1 as SGHDT and CDR2 as YYEEEE. Trimming took 4 bases from V and 4 from J; bases not matched to a gene: 11. The CDR3 loop reads CASSPLTGKGYEQYF. The CDR3 nucleotides are TGTGCCAGCAGCCCATTGACAGGGAAGGGGTACGAGCAGTACTTC.

This rearrangement joins TRBV18 to TRBJ2-1, with 8 bases that match TRBD1. The germline CDR1 and CDR2 sequences are KGHSH and LQKENI. V gave up 3 bases and J gave up 8 bases; unmatched junction bases: 0. The CDR3 spans 12 residues. The CDR3 nucleotides are TGTGCCAGCTCACCGGACAGGGATGAGCAGTTCTTC. Translating it yields CASSPDRDEQFF. Combining the CDR3 with reference TRBV18 and TRBJ2-1 gives the whole variable domain NAGVMQNPRHLVRRRGQEARLRCSPMKGHSHVYWYRQLPEEGLKFMVYLQKENIIDESGMPKERFSAEFPKEGPSILRIQQVVRGDSAAYFCASSPDRDEQFFGPGTRLTVL.

J is TRBJ2-2 and V is TRBV19; 11 nucleotides line up with TRBD2. CDR1 is LNHDA, CDR2 SQIVND, per germline (reference sequence). The CDR3 has 15 amino acids. Trimming at V came to 7 bases and at J to 7 bases, leaving 8 bases not matched to a gene. CDR3 residues: CASTILAGVSGELFF. The CDR3 coding sequence is TGTGCCAGTACCATACTAGCGGGAGTGAGCGGGGAGCTGTTTTTT.

The gene calls are TRBV7-8 and TRBJ2-5; 10 bases fit TRBD2. Trimming removed 2 bases from V and 1 base from J; junction bases left unmatched: 7. Germline lookup yields CDR1 SGHVS and CDR2 FQNEAQ. This CDR3 region has 17 residues. The CDR3: CASSLWRLAGAQETQYF. The CDR3 DNA reads as TGTGCCAGCAGCTTATGGCGGCTAGCGGGGGCCCAAGAGACCCAGTACTTC.

The chain has TRBV18 and TRBJ1-2; perhaps TRBD1 as D (5 bases). The CDR3 loop spans 15 amino acids. Between the trimmed V and J ends, which lost 3 bases and 2 bases, there was a span of 13 bases. Germline V gene sequence: CDR1 KGHSH, CDR2 LQKENI. CDR3 nucleotides: TGTGCCAGCTCACCCTTGCGTGGGGGGAACTATGGCTACACCTTC. It is translated as CASSPLRGGNYGYTF.

The gene calls are TRBV5-1 and TRBJ1-3; D unclear. Looked up from germline, CDR1 is SGHRS and CDR2 is YFSETQ. The CDR3 is made up of 16 amino acids. V was trimmed by 4 bases and J by 0 bases, leaving 14 bases between them. The CDR3 sequence is CASSRRPASSGNTIYF. CDR3 nucleotide sequence: TGCGCCAGCAGCCGACGACCCGCGAGCTCTGGAAACACCATATATTTT.

The rearrangement links TRBV11-1 to TRBJ2-7; perhaps TRBD1 as D (6 bases). Germline V gives CDR1 SGHAT, CDR2 FQDESV (reference sequence). There are 16 residues in the CDR3. V was clipped by 5 bases and J by 0 bases, with 17 bases between them. In nucleotides, the CDR3 is TGTGCCAGCAGCCCCAGGGGCCGGACAGTCTCCTACGAGCAGTACTTC. This gives the protein CASSPRGRTVSYEQYF.

In its sample, this clone was seen once. The chain combines TRBV28 with TRBJ1-2; maybe TRBD1 (5 bases). V was trimmed by 10 bases and J by 3 bases, leaving 18 bases between them. This CDR3 is built from 14 residues. Germline V gene sequence: CDR1 MDHEN, CDR2 SYDVKM. CDR3 amino acids: CATGLGVNHYGYTF. CDR3 nucleotides: TGTGCCACCGGGTTGGGGGTGAATCACTATGGCTACACCTTC.

The genes are TRBV5-1 and TRBJ2-2; 7 bases map to TRBD1. The CDR3 contains 14 residues. Germline lookup yields CDR1 SGHRS and CDR2 YFSETQ. The ends lost 0 bases at V and 4 bases at J; junction bases unmatched: 0. This CDR3 reads CASSLGDSTGELFF. The CDR3 nucleotides read TGCGCCAGCAGCTTGGGGGACAGCACCGGGGAGCTGTTTTTT.

This clone was counted only a few times. The J gene is TRBJ1-4, the V gene TRBV10-3; TRBD1 might be the D (5 bases). This CDR3 has 14 residues. V was trimmed by 10 bases and J by 7 bases, leaving 19 bases between them. Germline CDR1 and CDR2: ENHRY and SYGVKD. In DNA, the CDR3 is TGTGCCACCCGGGACTCTCCTGGTGGTGAAAAACTGTTTTTT. The encoded protein is CATRDSPGGEKLFF.

This clone showed up just once. The gene calls are TRBV15 and TRBJ2-3, with 10 bases lining up with TRBD2. V lost 0 bases and J lost 4; bases outside the gene matches: 4. This CDR3 has 16 residues. The germline V gene encodes CDR1 LNHNV and CDR2 YYDKDF (reference sequence). The CDR3 protein is CATSRDPGTSADTQYF. The CDR3 DNA reads as TGTGCCACCAGCAGAGATCCCGGGACTAGCGCAGATACGCAGTATTTT.

The chain uses TRBV6-6 and TRBJ1-5, with D perhaps TRBD1 (6 bases). This CDR3 is built from 15 residues. The V end lost 2 bases, the J end lost 3 bases, and 11 bases lay between the germline ends. Germline V CDR1 and CDR2: MNHNY, SVGAGI (reference sequence). CDR3 sequence reads: CASSYLAGANQPQHF. CDR3 in DNA: TGTGCCAGCAGTTACCTGGCAGGGGCCAATCAGCCCCAGCATTTT.

J is TRBJ2-7 and V is TRBV27; the match to TRBD2 covers 8 bases. Germline assignment: CDR1 MNHEY and CDR2 SMNVEV (reference sequence). The V and J ends lost 5 bases and 7 bases, in that order; junction bases with no gene match: 13. CDR3 length: 15 amino acids. DNA for the CDR3: TGTGCCAGCAGTACGCCGGGACTAGGGTTGAGGGAGCAGTACTTC. Protein: CASSTPGLGLREQYF.